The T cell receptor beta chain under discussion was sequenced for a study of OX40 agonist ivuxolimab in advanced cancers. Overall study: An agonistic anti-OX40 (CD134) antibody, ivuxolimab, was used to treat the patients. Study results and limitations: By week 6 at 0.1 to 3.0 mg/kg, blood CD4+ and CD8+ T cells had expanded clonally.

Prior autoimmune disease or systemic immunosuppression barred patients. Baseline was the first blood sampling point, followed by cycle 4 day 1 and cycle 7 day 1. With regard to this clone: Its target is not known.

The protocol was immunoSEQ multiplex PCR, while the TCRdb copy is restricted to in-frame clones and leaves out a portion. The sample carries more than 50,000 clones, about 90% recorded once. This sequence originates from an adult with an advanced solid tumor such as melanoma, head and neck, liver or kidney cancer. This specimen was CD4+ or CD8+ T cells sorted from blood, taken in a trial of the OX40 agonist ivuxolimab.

The CDR3 reads CASSVTLSGGYTF. CDR3 in DNA: TGTGCCAGCAGTGTGACCCTGTCTGGTGGCTACACCTTC. This chain joins TRBV6-1 and TRBJ1-2; D remains unclear. Trimming left V 4 bases short and J 7 bases short, with 13 bases between. The V gene's germline CDR1 is MNHNS and CDR2 SASEGT. The CDR3 contains 13 residues.